The source of this T cell receptor (beta chain) is a study of identical twins (TCRdb year 2016). General notes on the study: TCR alpha and beta repertoires from monozygotic twins, unrelated adults of various ages and cord blood were deep-sequenced to test whether fetal clonotypes persist. To rule out contamination, the twin experiments were replicated at different times with different library preparation protocols. Findings and caveats that apply to the study as a whole: A weaker excess of twin sharing was found in beta out-of-frame sequences because the signal-to-noise ratio was lowered by fewer shared sequences. Fewer insertions were carried by abundant cord blood beta clonotypes, a similar but weaker trend appeared in young adult naive repertoires, and no such trend appeared in memory repertoires. Compared with coincidental sharing between unrelated individuals, out-of-frame TCR alpha sequences shared between twins showed an excess of sequences with low generation probability. Zero-insertion analyses could be partly confounded by invariant T cells such as MAIT and iNKT, though diverse VJ usage argued against such confounding for most clonotypes. Conclusions relied on cross-sectional statistical analysis, since the same donors could not be followed over many years. Recombination models systematically underestimated out-of-frame TCR alpha sharing in monozygotic twins but agreed with sharing between unrelated individuals.

This clonotype has just one count. There is no known antigen for this receptor. No per-base quality is available; no much larger clone lies one base away. Receptor amplification or capture employed 5' RACE. The instrument given in TCRdb is Illumina HiSeq 2000. A universal primer binding site was added through template switching, and the final cDNA carried a unique molecular identifier so that TCR cDNA molecules could be counted accurately. Specific primers in the conserved constant-segment region were used to synthesize first-strand cDNA for the TCR alpha and beta chains. Each cDNA library was double barcoded, with a SMART-Mk sample barcode plus Illumina barcodes, to control for contamination. TruSeq adapter sequences and Illumina sample barcodes were added in two successive PCR steps. TCR alpha and beta cDNA libraries were sequenced on the Illumina HiSeq platform with custom primers. On the authors' methods: Unique molecular identifiers were extracted from raw reads with MiGEC, and CDR3 positions were determined with MiXCR. Recombination models were inferred per individual with the repgenHMM and IGoR tools using an EM algorithm. Shared clonotype analysis was performed with the tcR package in R, normalizing sharing by the product of cloneset sizes. To study raw recombination free of thymic and clonal selection effects, out-of-frame nonproductive sequences were analyzed. Clones were called with MiXCR by TCRdb after fastp trimmed the public reads at Q25, and only in-frame beta chains were retained. Rows are unified per CDR3 protein, each entry keeping the most common DNA and genes. These V and J calls derive from TCRdb rather than the authors' analysis. The sample table shows hundreds of thousands of distinct CDR3 sequences, and approximately 24% are seen once. The leading ten clones occupy about 2.7% of the sample.

Only healthy Caucasian donors were included. The twin cohort comprised three pairs of female monozygotic twins, all aged roughly 18 to 29 years. Positive isolation kits from Invitrogen were used to isolate CD4+ and CD8+ T cell populations. The same specimen was also included in a second study, on T cells expressing NK-cell markers. From the second report: In sorted CD3+CD56+NKG2C+, CD3+CD56+NKG2C- and CD3+CD56-NKG2C+ T-cell subsets from about 8 donors, TCR beta-chain repertoires were profiled. Among the eight sequenced donors, only one was HCMV-seronegative, while the other seven were HCMV-seropositive. In several experiments an anti-gammadeltaTCR antibody was added to restrict sorting to alphabetaTCR-expressing T cells. In several donors, the dominant CD3+CD56+NKG2C+ clonotypes were found to rank among the top 10 CD8+ clonotypes and to make up roughly 1.0-7.0% of CD8+ T cells. Those dominant clonotypes were again the most abundant among CD3+CD56-NKG2C+ cells in a few donors, at 28.3-60.1%. It remained unclear whether the expanded NKG2C-expressing T cell clones were specific for HCMV antigens. The eight sequenced donors were randomly selected healthy volunteers, three men and five women. A commercial ELISA kit detecting HCMV-specific IgG in serum was used to determine HCMV serostatus. MIGEC was used to demultiplex reads and group reads by UMI, and MiTCR was used to assemble and quantify clonotypes. To exclude erroneous sequences, any TCR cDNA sequence not supported by at least two reads was discarded. The tcR package was used for downstream repertoire analysis, and clonotypes were matched between fractions using CDR3 nucleotide sequence together with V segment. VDJmatch was used to annotate antigen specificity against VDJdb, with one amino acid substitution in CDR3 allowed.

The sample taken for sequencing was CD4+ T cells sorted from blood. This clonotype was obtained from a woman in her late teens or twenties in good health.

The sequenced DNA: TGTGCCAGCAGGAGAGGACTAGCGGGAGCAAGTGGCACAGATACGCAGTATTTT. This translates into CASRRGLAGASGTDTQYF. Here the chain combines TRBV6-1 and TRBJ2-3, with TRBD2 matching 13 junction bases. CDR1 and CDR2 are drawn from the germline V gene: MNHNS, SASEGT. The CDR3 measures 18 amino acids from cysteine to phenylalanine. Only the CDR3 DNA stays, 54 bases, in frame from base 1. V lost 6 bases and J lost 1 base, and the count of bases not matched to a germline gene is 10.